This T cell receptor (beta chain) comes out of a study of shared clonotypes between healthy human individuals. General study results and limits: Despite large depth, sorted-subset datasets appeared incompletely sequenced. Donors were few, which limited the genetic and exposure-history diversity represented.

Donation came from healthy HIV-negative adults that had no recent acute infections or vaccinations. The CDR3 totals 14 residues. Germline CDR1 MNHEY, CDR2 SVGAGI. J gave up 6 bases and V 5 bases, and 6 bases lay outside the gene matches. A remark on this clone: Its antigen remains unidentified.

Repertoires were generated with immunoSEQ multiplex PCR, while TCRdb's copy carries only in-frame clones and drops some. The data contain roughly 2 million clones, 90% to 96% of them singletons. The clonotype was recovered from a young man in good health. The sequenced sample was naive CD4+ T cells sorted from blood. Subset noted: CD45RA+ positively selected. This chain links TRBV6-5 with TRBJ2-2; 7 bases align to TRBD1. The CDR3: CASSPGQWAGELFF. In DNA form, the CDR3 reads TGTGCCAGCAGTCCGGGACAGTGGGCCGGGGAGCTGTTTTTT.